The rows below give T cell receptor beta chains drawn from one sample of a study of cytomegalovirus exposure and HLA in healthy donors. Sequencing was performed with immunoSEQ multiplex PCR; in TCRdb, only in-frame clones are kept and a portion is missing. The table lists tens of thousands of clones, just under 95% of them singletons. The sample taken for sequencing was PBMCs. These receptors all stem from a woman aged 18-29 years in good health and CMV-seropositive. Each CDR3 is given with its conserved first and last residue. A D gene is named only where the DNA matches it firmly. Clone size is stated in some rows and not others, as once, few, many or a class when expanded.

clone_size	j_call	v_call	d_call	cdr3_nt	cdr3_aa
.	TRBJ2-7	TRBV5-4	TRBD1	TGTGCCAGCAGCCGGGACAGGGGGCTGTACGAGCAGTACTTC	CASSRDRGLYEQYF
once	TRBJ2-3	TRBV9	TRBD2	TGTGCCAGCAGCGTAGATCCAGCGGGGGCCACAGATACGCAGTATTTT	CASSVDPAGATDTQYF
.	TRBJ1-5	TRBV6-1	.	TGTGCCAGCAGTCCTTCAGGGAATTGGGAGCCCCAGCATTTT	CASSPSGNWEPQHF
.	TRBJ1-1	TRBV18	TRBD1	TGTGCCAGCTCACCCCTGACAGGGCAGAACACTGAAGCTTTCTTT	CASSPLTGQNTEAFF
.	TRBJ1-1	TRBV28	.	TGTGCCAGCAGTTTAATAGGGGCAAACACTGAAGCTTTCTTT	CASSLIGANTEAFF
.	TRBJ1-2	TRBV28	.	TGTGCCAGCAGTCTCGAGGCAACATACTCTGGCTACACCTTC	CASSLEATYSGYTF
once	TRBJ1-4	TRBV5-1	TRBD1	TGCGCCAGCAGCCCTGGACAGGGGGCAGCAACTAATGAAAAACTGTTTTTT	CASSPGQGAATNEKLFF
.	TRBJ2-7	TRBV18	.	TGTGCCAGCTCACCAGACAGTTACGAGCAGTACTTC	CASSPDSYEQYF
.	TRBJ2-3	TRBV27	TRBD2	TGTGCCAGCGGACTAGCGGGCACAGATACGCAGTATTTT	CASGLAGTDTQYF
.	TRBJ2-7	TRBV4-3	.	TGCGCCAGCAGCCAAGATTACGGCGGGATCTACGAGCAGTACTTC	CASSQDYGGIYEQYF